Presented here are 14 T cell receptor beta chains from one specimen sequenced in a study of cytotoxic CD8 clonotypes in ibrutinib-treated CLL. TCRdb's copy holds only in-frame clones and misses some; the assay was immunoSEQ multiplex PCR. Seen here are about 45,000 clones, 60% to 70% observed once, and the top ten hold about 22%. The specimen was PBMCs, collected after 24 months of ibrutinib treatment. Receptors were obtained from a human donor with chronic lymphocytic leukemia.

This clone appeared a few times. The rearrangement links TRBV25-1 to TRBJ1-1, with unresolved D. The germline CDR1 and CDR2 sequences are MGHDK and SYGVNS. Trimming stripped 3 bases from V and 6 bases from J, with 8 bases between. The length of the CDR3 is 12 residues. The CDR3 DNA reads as TGTGCCAGCAGTGAGGATGAGCCTGAAGCTTTCTTT. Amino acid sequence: CASSEDEPEAFF. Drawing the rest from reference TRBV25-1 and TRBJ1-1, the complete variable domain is EADIYQTPRYLVIGTGKKITLECSQTMGHDKMYWYQQDPGMELHLIHYSYGVNSTEKGDLSSESTVSRIRTEHFPLTLESARPSHTSQYLCASSEDEPEAFFGQGTRLTVV.

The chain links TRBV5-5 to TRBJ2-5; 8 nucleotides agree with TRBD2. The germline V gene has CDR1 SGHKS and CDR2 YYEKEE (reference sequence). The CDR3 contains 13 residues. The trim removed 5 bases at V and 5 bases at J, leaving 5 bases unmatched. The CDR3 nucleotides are TGTGCCAGCAGTTCAGCGGGGGACGAGACCCAGTACTTC. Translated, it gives CASSSAGDETQYF.

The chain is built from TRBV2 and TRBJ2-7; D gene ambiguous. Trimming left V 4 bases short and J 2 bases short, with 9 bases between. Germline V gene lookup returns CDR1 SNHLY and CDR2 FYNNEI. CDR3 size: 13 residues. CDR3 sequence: CASSVTRTYEQYF. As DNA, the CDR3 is TGTGCCAGCAGTGTAACCCGAACCTACGAGCAGTACTTC.

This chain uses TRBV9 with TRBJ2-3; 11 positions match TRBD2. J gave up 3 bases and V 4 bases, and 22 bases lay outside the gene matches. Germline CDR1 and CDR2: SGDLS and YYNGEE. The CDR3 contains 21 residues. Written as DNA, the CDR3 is TGTGCCAGCAGCCCCGAGATCCCTAATAGCGGGGGGGGTTCTAGGACAGATACGCAGTATTTT. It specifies CASSPEIPNSGGGSRTDTQYF.

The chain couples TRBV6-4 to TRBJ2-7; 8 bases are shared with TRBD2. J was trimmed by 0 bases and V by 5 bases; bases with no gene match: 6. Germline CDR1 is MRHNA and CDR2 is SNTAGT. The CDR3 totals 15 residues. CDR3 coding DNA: TGTGCCAGCAGTTCCTATAGCGGGGCCTCCTACGAGCAGTACTTC. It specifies CASSSYSGASYEQYF.

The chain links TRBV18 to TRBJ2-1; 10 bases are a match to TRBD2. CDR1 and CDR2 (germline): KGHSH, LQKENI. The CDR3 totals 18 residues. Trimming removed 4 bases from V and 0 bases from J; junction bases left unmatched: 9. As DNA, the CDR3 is TGTGCCAGCTCACTTGGGACTAGCGTTTCCAGCTCCTACAATGAGCAGTTCTTC. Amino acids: CASSLGTSVSSSYNEQFF.

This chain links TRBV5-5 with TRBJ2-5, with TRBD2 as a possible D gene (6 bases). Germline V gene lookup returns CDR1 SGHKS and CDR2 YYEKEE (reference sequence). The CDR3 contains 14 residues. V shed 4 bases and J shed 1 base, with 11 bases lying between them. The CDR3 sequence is CASSPGTPQETQYF. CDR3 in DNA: TGTGCCAGCAGCCCGGGGACTCCCCAAGAGACCCAGTACTTC. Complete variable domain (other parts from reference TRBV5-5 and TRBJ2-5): DAGVTQSPTHLIKTRGQQVTLRCSPISGHKSVSWYQQVLGQGPQFIFQYYEKEERGRGNFPDRFSARQFPNYSSELNVNALLLGDSALYLCASSPGTPQETQYFGPGTRLLVL.

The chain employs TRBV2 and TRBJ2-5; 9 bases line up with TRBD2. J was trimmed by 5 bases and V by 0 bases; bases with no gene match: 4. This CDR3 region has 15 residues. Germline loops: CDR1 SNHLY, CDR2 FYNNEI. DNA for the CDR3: TGTGCCAGCAGTGAAGCCGCAGCGGGAGGCGAGACCCAGTACTTC. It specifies CASSEAAAGGETQYF.

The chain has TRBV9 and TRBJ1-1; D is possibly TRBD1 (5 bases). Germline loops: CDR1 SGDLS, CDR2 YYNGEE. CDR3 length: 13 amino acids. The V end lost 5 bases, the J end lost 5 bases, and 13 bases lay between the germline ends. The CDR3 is CASSGTGVTEAFF. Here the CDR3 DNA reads TGTGCCAGCAGTGGTACGGGGGTGACTGAAGCTTTCTTT.

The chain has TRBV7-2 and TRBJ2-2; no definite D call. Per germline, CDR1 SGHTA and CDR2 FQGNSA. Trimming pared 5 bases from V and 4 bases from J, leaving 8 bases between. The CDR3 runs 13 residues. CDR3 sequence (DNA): TGTGCCAGCAGCACGACCTTCACCGGGGAGCTGTTTTTT. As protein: CASSTTFTGELFF.

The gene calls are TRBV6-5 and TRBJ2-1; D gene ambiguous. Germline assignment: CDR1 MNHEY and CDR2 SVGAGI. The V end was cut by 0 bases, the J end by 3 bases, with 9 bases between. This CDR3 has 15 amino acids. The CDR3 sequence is CASSYSLGLYNEQFF. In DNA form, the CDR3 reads TGTGCCAGCAGTTACTCCTTAGGCCTCTACAATGAGCAGTTCTTC.

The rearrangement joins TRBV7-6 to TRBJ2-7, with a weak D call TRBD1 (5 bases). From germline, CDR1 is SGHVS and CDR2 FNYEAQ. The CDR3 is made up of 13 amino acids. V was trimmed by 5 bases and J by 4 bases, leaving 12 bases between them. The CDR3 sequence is CASSPIPGYEQYF. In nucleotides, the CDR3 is TGTGCCAGCAGCCCTATCCCAGGGTACGAGCAGTACTTC.

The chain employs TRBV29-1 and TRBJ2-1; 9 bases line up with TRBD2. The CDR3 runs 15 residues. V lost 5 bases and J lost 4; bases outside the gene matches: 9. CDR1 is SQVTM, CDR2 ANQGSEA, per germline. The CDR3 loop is CSVSRAGGYYNEQFF. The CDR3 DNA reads TGCAGCGTTTCAAGAGCGGGGGGATATTACAATGAGCAGTTCTTC.

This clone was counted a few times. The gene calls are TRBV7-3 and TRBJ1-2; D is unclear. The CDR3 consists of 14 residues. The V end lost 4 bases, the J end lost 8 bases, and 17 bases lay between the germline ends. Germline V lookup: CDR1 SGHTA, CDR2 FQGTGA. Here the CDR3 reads CASSSLPPLRGYTF. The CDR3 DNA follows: TGTGCCAGCAGCTCACTACCGCCGCTACGAGGCTACACCTTC. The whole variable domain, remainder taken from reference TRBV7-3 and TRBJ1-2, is GAGVSQTPSNKVTEKGKYVELRCDPISGHTALYWYRQSLGQGPEFLIYFQGTGAADDSGLPNDRFFAVRPEGSVSTLKIQRTERGDSAVYLCASSSLPPLRGYTFGSGTRLTVV.